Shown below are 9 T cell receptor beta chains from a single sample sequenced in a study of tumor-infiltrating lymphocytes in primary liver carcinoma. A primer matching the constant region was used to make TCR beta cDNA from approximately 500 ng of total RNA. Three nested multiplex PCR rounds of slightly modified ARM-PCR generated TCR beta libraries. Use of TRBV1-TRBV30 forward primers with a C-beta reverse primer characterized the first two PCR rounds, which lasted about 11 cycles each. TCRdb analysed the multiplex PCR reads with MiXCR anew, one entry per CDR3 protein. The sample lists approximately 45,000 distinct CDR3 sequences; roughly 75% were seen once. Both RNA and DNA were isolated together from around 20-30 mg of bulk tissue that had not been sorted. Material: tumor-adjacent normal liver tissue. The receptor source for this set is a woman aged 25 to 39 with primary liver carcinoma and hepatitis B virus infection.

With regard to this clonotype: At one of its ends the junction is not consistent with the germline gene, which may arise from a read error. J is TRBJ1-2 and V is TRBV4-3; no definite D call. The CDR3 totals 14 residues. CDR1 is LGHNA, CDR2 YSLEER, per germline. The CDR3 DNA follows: TGCGCCAGCGGCCAAGTGATCGGAGTTTCTGCCTACACCTTC. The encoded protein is CASGQVIGVSAYTF.

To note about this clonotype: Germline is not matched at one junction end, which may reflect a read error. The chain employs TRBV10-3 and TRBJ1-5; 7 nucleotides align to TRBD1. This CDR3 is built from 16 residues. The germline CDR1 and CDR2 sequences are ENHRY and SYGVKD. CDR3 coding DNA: TGTGCCATCAGTGAGTCTAAGGGACAGCTCAATCTGCCCCAGCATTTT. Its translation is CAISESKGQLNLPQHF.

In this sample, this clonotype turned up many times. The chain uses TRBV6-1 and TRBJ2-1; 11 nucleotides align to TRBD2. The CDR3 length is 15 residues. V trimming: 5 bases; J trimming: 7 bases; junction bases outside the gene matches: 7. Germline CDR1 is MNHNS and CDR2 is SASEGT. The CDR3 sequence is CASSTKLAGENEQFF. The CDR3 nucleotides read TGTGCCAGCAGTACTAAACTAGCGGGAGAGAATGAGCAGTTCTTC.

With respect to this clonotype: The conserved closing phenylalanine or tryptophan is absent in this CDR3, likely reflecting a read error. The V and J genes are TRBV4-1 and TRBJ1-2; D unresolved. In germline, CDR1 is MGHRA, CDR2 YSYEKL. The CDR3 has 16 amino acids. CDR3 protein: CASRQGLTGRPDDYTI. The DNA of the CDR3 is TGCGCCAGCAGGCAAGGCCTGACCGGGAGGCCGGACGACTACACCATC.

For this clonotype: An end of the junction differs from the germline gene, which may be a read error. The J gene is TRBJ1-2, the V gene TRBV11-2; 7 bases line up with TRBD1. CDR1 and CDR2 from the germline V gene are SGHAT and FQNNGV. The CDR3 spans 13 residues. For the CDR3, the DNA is TGTGACAGCGCTCAGGGGGGGAGTGGATGCTACACCTTC. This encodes CDSAQGGSGCYTF.

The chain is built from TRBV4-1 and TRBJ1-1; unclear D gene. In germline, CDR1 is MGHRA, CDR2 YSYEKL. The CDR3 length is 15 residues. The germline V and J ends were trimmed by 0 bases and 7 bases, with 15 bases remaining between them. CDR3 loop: CASSQEWVGFGEAFF. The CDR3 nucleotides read TGCGCCAGCAGCCAAGAGTGGGTGGGCTTTGGTGAAGCTTTCTTT.

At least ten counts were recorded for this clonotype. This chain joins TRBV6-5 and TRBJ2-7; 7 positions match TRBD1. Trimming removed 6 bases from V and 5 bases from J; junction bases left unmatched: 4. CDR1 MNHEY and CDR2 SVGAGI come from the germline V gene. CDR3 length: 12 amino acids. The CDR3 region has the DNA TGTGCCAGCAGCCAGACAGGGAACGAGCAGTACTTC. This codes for CASSQTGNEQYF.

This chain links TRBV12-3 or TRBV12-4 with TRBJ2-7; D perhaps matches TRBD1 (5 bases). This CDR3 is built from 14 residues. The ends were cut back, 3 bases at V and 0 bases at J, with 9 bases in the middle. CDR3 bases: TGTGCCAGCAGTTTCCAGGGCCTCTCCTACGAGCAGTACTTC. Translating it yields CASSFQGLSYEQYF.

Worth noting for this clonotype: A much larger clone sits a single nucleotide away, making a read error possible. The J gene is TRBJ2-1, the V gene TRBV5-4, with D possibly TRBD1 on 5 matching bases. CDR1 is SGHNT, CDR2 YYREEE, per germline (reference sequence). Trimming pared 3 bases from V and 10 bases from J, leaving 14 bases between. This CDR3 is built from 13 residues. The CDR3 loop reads CASSSSQTAEQFF. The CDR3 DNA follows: TGTGCCAGCAGCTCCTCCCAGACAGCCGAGCAGTTCTTC.